There are many counts of the clone carrying this T cell receptor beta chain. These data come from a study of T-cell reconstitution after alpha-beta-depleted transplantation in children. Construction of the TCRbeta library involved unique molecular identifiers. TCRdb re-analysed the PCR reads in MiXCR, keeping a single row per CDR3 protein. The sample holds 220,000 or so distinct CDR3 sequences; 8.2% are singletons and the top ten take approximately 6.3%. Germline V gives CDR1 SGHVS, CDR2 FNYEAQ. Trimming removed 3 bases at V and 1 base at J, with 8 bases between. The CDR3 loop spans 14 amino acids. The rearrangement uses TRBV7-6 and TRBJ2-3; D not certain. The material sequenced was PBMCs, mostly from graft donor cells, taken 180 days after TCRalphabeta/CD19-depleted stem cell transplant. The receptor was isolated from a male patient between 5 and 17 years old who had a stem cell transplant for acute lymphoblastic leukemia, so the T cells may come from the graft donor. For the CDR3, the DNA is TGTGCCAGCAGCTTCGACATCCGCACAGATACGCAGTATTTT. Protein sequence: CASSFDIRTDTQYF.